Below, one T cell receptor (beta chain) is given with its context. The primer mix had 60 Vbeta and 13 Jbeta primers. Repertoires were generated with immunoSEQ multiplex PCR, while TCRdb's copy carries only in-frame clones and drops some. The data contain roughly 120,000 clones, around four fifths of them singletons. This specimen comes from a study of cytomegalovirus exposure and HLA in healthy donors. This TCR was sampled from a woman aged 40 to 55 in good health and CMV-seropositive. The sample was PBMCs.

In DNA form, the CDR3 reads TGCGCCAGCAGCCAGAGGGGGACAGATACGCAGTATTTT. Amino acids: CASSQRGTDTQYF. The gene calls are TRBV4-1 and TRBJ2-3; tentative D call: TRBD1 (6 bases). V gave up 3 bases and J gave up 3 bases, with 7 bases separating them. The CDR3 extends over 13 amino acids. In germline, CDR1 is MGHRA, CDR2 YSYEKL.